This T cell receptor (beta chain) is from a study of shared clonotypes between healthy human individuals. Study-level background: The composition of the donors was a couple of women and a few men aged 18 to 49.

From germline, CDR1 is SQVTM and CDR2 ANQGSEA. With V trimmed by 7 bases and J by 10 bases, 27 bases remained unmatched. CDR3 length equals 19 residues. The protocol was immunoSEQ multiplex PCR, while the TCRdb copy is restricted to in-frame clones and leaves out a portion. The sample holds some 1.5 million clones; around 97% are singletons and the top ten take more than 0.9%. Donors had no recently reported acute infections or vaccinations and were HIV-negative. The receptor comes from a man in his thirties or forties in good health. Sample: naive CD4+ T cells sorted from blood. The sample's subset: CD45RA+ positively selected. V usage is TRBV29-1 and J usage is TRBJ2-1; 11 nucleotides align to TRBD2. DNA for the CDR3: TGCAGCGGAGTCAAGGATGGGACTAGCGGTCTCTTCCAAGCAGGGGAGCAGTTCTTC. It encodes CSGVKDGTSGLFQAGEQFF.